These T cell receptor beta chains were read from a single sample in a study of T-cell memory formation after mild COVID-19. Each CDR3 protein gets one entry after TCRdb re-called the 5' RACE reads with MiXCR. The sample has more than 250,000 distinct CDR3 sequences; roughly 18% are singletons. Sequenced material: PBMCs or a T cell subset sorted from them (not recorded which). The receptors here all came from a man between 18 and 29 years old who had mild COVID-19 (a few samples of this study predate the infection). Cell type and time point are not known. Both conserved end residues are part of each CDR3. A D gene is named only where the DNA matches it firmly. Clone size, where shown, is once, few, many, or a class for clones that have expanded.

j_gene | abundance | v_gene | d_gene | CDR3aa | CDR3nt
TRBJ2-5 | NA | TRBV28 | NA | CASSSHLETQYF | TGTGCCAGCAGTTCCCATCTTGAGACCCAGTACTTC
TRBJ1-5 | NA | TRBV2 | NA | CASSATAQPQHF | TGTGCCAGCAGTGCGACAGCTCAGCCCCAGCATTTT
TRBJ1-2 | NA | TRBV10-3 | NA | CAISEGGNYGYTF | TGTGCCATCAGTGAAGGGGGGAACTATGGCTACACCTTC
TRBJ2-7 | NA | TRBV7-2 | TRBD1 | CASSFPGQGRNEQYF | TGTGCCAGCAGCTTCCCGGGACAGGGGCGAAACGAGCAGTACTTC
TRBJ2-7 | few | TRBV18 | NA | CASSPWGEGEQYF | TGTGCCAGCTCACCCTGGGGGGAAGGCGAGCAGTACTTC
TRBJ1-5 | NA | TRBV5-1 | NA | CASSTGLGSNQPQHF | TGCGCCAGCAGTACAGGGCTGGGTAGCAATCAGCCCCAGCATTTT
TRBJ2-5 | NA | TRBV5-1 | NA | CASSLVGAQETQYF | TGCGCCAGCAGCTTGGTCGGGGCCCAAGAGACCCAGTACTTC
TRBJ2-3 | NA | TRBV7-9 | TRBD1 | CASSPGTGANTDTQYF | TGTGCCAGCAGCCCTGGGACAGGGGCCAACACAGATACGCAGTATTTT
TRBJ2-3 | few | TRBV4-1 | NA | CASSQETAPSTDTQYF | TGCGCCAGCAGCCAAGAAACAGCTCCTAGCACAGATACGCAGTATTTT
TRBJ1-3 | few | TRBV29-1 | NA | CSVEGPSFGNTIYF | TGCAGCGTTGAAGGTCCGTCTTTCGGAAACACCATATATTTT
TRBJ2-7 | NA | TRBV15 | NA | CATSLGGVKQYF | TGTGCCACCAGCTTAGGTGGGGTTAAGCAGTACTTC
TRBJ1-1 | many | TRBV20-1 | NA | CSARGTLKKTEAFF | TGCAGTGCTAGAGGGACTCTCAAAAAGACTGAAGCTTTCTTT
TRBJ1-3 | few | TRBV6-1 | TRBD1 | CASRDRQGSGNTIYF | TGTGCCAGCAGGGATCGACAGGGTTCTGGAAACACCATATATTTT
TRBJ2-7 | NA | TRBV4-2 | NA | CASSQVGTYEQYF | TGTGCCAGCAGCCAAGTAGGCACCTACGAGCAGTACTTC
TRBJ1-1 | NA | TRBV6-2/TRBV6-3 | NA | CASRSNREGTEAFF | TGTGCCAGCAGATCGAACAGGGAGGGGACTGAAGCTTTCTTT
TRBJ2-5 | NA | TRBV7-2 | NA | CASSLRTQTQYF | TGTGCCAGCAGCTTAAGGACGCAGACCCAGTACTTC
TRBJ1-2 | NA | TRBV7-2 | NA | CASRPPTPGYGYTF | TGTGCCAGCAGACCTCCCACACCCGGCTATGGCTACACCTTC
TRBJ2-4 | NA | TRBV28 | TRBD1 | CASSYTPGTGGRRHF | TGTGCCAGCAGTTACACCCCCGGGACAGGGGGCCGCCGGCACTTC
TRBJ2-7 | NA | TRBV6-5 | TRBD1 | CASSYSGTASYEQYF | TGTGCCAGCAGTTACTCGGGGACAGCTTCCTACGAGCAGTACTTC
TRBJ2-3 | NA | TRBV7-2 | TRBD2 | CASSLAQAGADTQYF | TGTGCCAGCAGCTTAGCGCAAGCGGGGGCAGATACGCAGTATTTT
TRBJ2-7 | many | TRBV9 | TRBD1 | CASSVEGTGYNEQYF | TGTGCCAGCAGCGTAGAGGGGACAGGGTACAACGAGCAGTACTTC
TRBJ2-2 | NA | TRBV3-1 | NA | CASSRQGELFF | TGTGCCAGCAGTAGACAGGGGGAGCTGTTTTTT
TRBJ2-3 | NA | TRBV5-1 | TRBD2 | CASSLLGGWTDTQYF | TGCGCCAGCAGCTTGTTGGGAGGGTGGACAGATACGCAGTATTTT
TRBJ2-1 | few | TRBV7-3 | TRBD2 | CASSSTSDPYNEQFF | TGTGCCAGCAGCTCCACTAGCGACCCCTACAATGAGCAGTTCTTC
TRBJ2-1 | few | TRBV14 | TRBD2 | CASSQALAGANEQFF | TGTGCCAGCAGCCAAGCCCTAGCGGGGGCCAATGAGCAGTTCTTC
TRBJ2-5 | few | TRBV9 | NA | CASSGRNQETQYF | TGTGCCAGCAGCGGACGCAACCAAGAGACCCAGTACTTC
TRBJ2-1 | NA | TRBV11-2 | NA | CASRLLRSNEQFF | TGTGCCAGCAGATTATTACGCTCTAATGAGCAGTTCTTC
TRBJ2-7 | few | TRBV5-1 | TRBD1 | CASSTNRGPYEQYF | TGCGCCAGCAGCACCAACAGGGGGCCCTACGAGCAGTACTTC
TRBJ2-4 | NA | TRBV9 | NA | CASSSGVSKNIQYF | TGTGCCAGCAGTTCAGGGGTGTCCAAAAACATTCAGTACTTC
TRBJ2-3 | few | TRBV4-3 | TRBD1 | CASGPGGDTDTQYF | TGCGCCAGTGGTCCAGGGGGAGACACAGATACGCAGTATTTT
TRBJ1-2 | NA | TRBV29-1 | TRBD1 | CSVATGRFNYGYTF | TGCAGCGTCGCGACAGGGAGATTTAACTATGGCTACACCTTC
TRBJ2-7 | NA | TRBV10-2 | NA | CASGPGGIFQYF | TGCGCCAGCGGTCCTGGTGGAATTTTTCAGTACTTC
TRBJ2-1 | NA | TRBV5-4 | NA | CASSSSLHNEQFF | TGTGCCAGCAGCAGCTCTCTTCACAATGAGCAGTTCTTC
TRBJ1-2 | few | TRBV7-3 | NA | CASSVDDRTNYGYTF | TGTGCCAGCAGCGTGGACGATAGAACTAACTATGGCTACACCTTC
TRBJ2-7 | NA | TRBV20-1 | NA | CSASAGTLNYEQYF | TGCAGTGCTAGTGCCGGGACTTTGAACTACGAGCAGTACTTC
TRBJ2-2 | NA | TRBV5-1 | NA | CASGNPGLKNTGELFF | TGCGCCAGCGGAAACCCGGGACTTAAGAACACCGGGGAGCTGTTTTTT
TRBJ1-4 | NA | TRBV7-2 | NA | CASSPRVSAEKLFF | TGTGCCAGCAGCCCCAGGGTTTCAGCTGAAAAACTGTTTTTT
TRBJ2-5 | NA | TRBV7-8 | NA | CASSPGGRTQQETQYF | TGTGCCAGCAGCCCGGGTGGCCGGACACAACAAGAGACCCAGTACTTC
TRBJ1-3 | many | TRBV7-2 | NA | CASSLLHTIYF | TGTGCCAGCAGCTTACTCCACACCATATATTTT
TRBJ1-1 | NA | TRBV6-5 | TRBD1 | CASSVLAGGPMNTEAFF | TGTGCCAGCAGTGTGTTGGCAGGGGGCCCCATGAACACTGAAGCTTTCTTT
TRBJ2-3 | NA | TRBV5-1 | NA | CASSYLVRDSTDTQYF | TGCGCCAGCAGCTACTTAGTCCGGGATTCCACAGATACGCAGTATTTT
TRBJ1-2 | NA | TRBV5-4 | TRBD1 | CASSLAGGHGYGYTF | TGTGCCAGCAGCCTCGCAGGGGGGCATGGCTATGGCTACACCTTC
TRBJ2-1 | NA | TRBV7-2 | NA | CASSFAGTNEQFF | TGTGCCAGCAGCTTTGCGGGCACCAATGAGCAGTTCTTC
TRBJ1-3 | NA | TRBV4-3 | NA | CASSSGRLASGNTIYF | TGCGCCAGCAGCTCGGGACGGCTGGCCTCTGGAAACACCATATATTTT
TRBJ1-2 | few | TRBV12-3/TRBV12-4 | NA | CASSTPSAGREGYTF | TGTGCCAGCAGTACCCCATCGGCGGGGAGGGAGGGCTACACCTTC
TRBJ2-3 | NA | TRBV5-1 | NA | CASSLDATKTDTQYF | TGCGCCAGCAGCTTGGACGCGACCAAGACAGATACGCAGTATTTT
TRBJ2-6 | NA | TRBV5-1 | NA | CASSLPTGSGANVLTF | TGCGCCAGCAGCTTGCCCACAGGGTCTGGGGCCAACGTCCTGACTTTC
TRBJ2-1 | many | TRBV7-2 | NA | CASSLGSGNEQFF | TGTGCCAGCAGCTTAGGTTCCGGGAATGAGCAGTTCTTC
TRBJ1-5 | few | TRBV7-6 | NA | CASSLDPNQPQHF | TGTGCCAGCAGCCTAGACCCCAATCAGCCCCAGCATTTT
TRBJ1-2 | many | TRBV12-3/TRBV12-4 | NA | CASSYPGQLGTYGYTF | TGTGCCAGCTCCTACCCCGGACAGCTTGGTACCTATGGCTACACCTTC
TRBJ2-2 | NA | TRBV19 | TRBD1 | CASSPQGAYTGELFF | TGTGCCAGTAGTCCCCAGGGGGCTTACACCGGGGAGCTGTTTTTT